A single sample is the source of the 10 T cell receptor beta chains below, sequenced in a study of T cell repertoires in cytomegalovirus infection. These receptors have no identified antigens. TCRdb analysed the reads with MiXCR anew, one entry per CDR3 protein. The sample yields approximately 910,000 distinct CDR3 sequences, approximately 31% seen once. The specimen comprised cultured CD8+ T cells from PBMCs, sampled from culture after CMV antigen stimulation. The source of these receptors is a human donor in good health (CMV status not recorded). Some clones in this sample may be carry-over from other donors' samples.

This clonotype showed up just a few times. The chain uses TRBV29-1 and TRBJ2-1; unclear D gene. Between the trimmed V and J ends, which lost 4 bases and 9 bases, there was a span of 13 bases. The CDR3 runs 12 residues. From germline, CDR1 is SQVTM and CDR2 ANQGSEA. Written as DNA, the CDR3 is TGCAGCGTTGGTGTGGGTGAGACTGAGCAGTTCTTC. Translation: CSVGVGETEQFF.

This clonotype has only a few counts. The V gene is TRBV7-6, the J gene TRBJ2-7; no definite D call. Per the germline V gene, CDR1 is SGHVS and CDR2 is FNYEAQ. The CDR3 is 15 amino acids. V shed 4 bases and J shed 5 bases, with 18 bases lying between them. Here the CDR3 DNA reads TGTGCCAGCAGCTATGGCTCGAGAAGGGCAAACGAGCAGTACGTC. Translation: CASSYGSRRANEQYV.

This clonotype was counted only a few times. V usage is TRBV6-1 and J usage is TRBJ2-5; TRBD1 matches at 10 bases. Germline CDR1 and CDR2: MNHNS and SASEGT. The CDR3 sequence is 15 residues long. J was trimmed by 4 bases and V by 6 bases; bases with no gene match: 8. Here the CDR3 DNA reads TGTGCCAGCAGATTCCTAGACAGGGGGCGAGAGACCCAGTACTTC. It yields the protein CASRFLDRGRETQYF.

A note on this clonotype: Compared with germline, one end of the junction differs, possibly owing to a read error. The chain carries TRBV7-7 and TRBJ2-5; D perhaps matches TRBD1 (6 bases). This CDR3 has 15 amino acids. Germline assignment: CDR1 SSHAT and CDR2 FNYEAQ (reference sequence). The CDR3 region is CASSLGWQGSETQYF. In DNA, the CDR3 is TGTGCTAGCAGCTTAGGATGGCAGGGGAGCGAGACCCAGTACTTC.

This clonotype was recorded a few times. Here the CDR3 reads CASSPSDSIGPEEYF. The CDR3 DNA reads as TGTGCCAGCAGTCCCTCGGACAGTATTGGACCTGAGGAGTACTTC. The gene calls are TRBV27 and TRBJ2-7; possibly TRBD1 for D (6 bases). CDR1 MNHEY and CDR2 SMNVEV come from the germline V gene (reference sequence). V was pared by 5 bases and J by 11 bases, with 25 bases between. The CDR3 has 15 amino acids.

The CDR3 spells CAIKTGTNGYTF. The CDR3 DNA sequence: TGTGCCATCAAAACCGGGACTAATGGCTACACCTTC. V usage is TRBV10-3 and J usage is TRBJ1-2, with TRBD1 as a possible D gene (5 bases). Trimming removed 7 bases from V and 6 bases from J, with 12 bases in between. The CDR3 has 12 amino acids. Germline V gene lookup returns CDR1 ENHRY and CDR2 SYGVKD.

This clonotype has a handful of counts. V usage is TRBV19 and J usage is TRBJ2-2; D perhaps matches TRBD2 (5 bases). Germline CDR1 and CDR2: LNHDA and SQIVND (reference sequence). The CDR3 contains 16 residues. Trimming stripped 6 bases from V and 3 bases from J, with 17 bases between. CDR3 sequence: CASRSTTARYTGELFF. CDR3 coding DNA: TGTGCCAGTAGATCGACTACCGCGCGATACACCGGGGAGCTGTTTTTT.

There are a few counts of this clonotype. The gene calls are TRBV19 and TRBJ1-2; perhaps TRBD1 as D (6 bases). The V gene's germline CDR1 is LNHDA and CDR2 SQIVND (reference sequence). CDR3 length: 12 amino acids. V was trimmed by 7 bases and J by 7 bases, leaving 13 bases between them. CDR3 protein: CASIGGGFGYTF. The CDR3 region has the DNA TGTGCCAGTATTGGAGGGGGTTTTGGCTACACCTTC.

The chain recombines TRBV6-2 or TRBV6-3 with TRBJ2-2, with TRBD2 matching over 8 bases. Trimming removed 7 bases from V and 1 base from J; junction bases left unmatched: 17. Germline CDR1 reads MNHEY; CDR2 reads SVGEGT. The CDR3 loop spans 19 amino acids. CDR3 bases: TGTGCCAGCATCGGATACACTAGCGGCGAACGATGGAACACCGGGGAGCTGTTTTTT. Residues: CASIGYTSGERWNTGELFF.

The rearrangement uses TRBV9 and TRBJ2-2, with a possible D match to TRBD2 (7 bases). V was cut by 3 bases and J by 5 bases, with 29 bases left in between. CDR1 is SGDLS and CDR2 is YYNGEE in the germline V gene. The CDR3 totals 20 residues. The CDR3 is CASSGKAGQHGRPSTGELFF. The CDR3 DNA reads TGTGCCAGCAGCGGAAAAGCGGGACAACACGGAAGGCCCTCTACCGGGGAGCTGTTTTTT. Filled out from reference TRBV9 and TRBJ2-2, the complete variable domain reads DSGVTQTPKHLITATGQRVTLRCSPRSGDLSVYWYQQSLDQGLQFLIQYYNGEERAKGNILERFSAQQFPDLHSELNLSSLELGDSALYFCASSGKAGQHGRPSTGELFFGEGSRLTVL.